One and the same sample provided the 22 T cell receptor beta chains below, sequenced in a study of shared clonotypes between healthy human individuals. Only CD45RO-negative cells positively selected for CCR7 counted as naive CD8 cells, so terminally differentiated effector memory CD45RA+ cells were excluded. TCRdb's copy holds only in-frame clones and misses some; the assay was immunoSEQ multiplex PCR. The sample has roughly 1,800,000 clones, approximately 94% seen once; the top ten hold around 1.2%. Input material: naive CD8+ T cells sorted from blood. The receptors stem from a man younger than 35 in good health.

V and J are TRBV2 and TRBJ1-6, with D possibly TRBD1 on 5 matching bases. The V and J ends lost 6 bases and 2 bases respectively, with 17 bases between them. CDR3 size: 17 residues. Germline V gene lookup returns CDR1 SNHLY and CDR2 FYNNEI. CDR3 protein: CASRAWGYEAYNSPLHF. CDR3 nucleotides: TGTGCCAGCAGGGCCTGGGGGTACGAGGCCTATAATTCACCCCTCCACTTT.

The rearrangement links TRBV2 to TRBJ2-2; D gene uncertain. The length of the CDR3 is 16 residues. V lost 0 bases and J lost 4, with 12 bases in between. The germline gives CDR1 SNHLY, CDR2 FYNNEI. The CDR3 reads CASSEAPGLPTGELFF. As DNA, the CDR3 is TGTGCCAGCAGTGAAGCGCCGGGCCTTCCCACCGGGGAGCTGTTTTTT.

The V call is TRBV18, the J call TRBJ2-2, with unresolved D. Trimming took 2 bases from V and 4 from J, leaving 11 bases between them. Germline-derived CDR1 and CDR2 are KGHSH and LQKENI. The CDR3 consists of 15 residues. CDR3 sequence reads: CASSPWNSFTGELFF. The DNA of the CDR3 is TGTGCCAGCTCACCATGGAACAGCTTCACCGGGGAGCTGTTTTTT.

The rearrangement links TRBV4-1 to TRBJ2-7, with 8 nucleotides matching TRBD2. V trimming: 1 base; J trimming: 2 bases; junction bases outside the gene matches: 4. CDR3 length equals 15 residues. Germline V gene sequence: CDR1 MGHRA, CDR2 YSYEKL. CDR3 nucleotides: TGCGCCAGCAGCCAAGCCTGGACTAGCCCCTACGAGCAGTACTTC. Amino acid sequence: CASSQAWTSPYEQYF.

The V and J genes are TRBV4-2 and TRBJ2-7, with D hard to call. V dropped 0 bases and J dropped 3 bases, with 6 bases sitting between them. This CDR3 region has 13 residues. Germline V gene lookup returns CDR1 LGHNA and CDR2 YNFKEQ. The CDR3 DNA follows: TGTGCCAGCAGCCAAGATTTGGGCTACGAGCAGTACTTC. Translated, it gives CASSQDLGYEQYF.

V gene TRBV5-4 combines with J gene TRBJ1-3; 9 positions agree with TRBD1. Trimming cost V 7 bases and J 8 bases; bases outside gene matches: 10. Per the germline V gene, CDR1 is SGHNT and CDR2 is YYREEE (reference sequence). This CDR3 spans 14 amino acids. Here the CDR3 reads CASRRDREGDTIYF. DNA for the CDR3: TGTGCCAGCCGGAGGGACAGGGAAGGGGACACCATATATTTT. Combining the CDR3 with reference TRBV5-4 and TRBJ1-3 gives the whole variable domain ETGVTQSPTHLIKTRGQQVTLRCSSQSGHNTVSWYQQALGQGPQFIFQYYREEENGRGNFPPRFSGLQFPNYSSELNVNALELDDSALYLCASRRDREGDTIYFGEGSWLTVV.

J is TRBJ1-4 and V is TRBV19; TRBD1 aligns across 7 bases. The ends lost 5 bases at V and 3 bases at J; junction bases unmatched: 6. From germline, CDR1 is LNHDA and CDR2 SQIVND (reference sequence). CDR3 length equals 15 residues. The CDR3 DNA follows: TGTGCCAGTAGTCGAAGACAGGGTCCTAATGAAAAACTGTTTTTT. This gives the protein CASSRRQGPNEKLFF.

CDR3 DNA: TGTGCCAGCAGTTTATTAGGGGAGGGGGGAAATCAGCCCCAGCATTTT. It yields the protein CASSLLGEGGNQPQHF. The chain combines TRBV27 with TRBJ1-5; D perhaps matches TRBD1 (6 bases). The V gene's germline CDR1 is MNHEY and CDR2 SMNVEV (reference sequence). The V and J ends lost 1 base and 4 bases respectively, with 14 bases between them. CDR3 length: 16 residues.

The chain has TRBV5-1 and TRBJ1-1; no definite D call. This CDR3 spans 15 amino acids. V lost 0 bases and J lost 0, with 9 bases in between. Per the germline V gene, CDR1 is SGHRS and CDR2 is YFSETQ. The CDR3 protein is CASSLVRGMNTEAFF. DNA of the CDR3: TGCGCCAGCAGCTTGGTACGGGGAATGAACACTGAAGCTTTCTTT.

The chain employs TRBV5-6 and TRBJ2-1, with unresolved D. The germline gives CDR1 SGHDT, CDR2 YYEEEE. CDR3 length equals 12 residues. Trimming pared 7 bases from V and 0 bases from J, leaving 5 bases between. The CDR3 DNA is TGTGCCAGCCTCAGCTCCTACAATGAGCAGTTCTTC. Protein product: CASLSSYNEQFF.

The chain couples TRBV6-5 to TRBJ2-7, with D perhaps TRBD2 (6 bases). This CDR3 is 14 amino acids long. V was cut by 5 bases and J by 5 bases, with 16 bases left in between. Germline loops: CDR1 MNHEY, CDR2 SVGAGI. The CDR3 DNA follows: TGTGCCAGCAGTCAGACGGGACTCCTTAACGAGCAGTACTTC. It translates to CASSQTGLLNEQYF.

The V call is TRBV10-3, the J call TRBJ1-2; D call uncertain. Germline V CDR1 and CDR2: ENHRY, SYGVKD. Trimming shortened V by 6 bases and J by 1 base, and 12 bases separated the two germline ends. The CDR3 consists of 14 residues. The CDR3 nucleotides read TGTGCCATCAGCCCCAGGACGGATAACTATGGCTACACCTTC. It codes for CAISPRTDNYGYTF.

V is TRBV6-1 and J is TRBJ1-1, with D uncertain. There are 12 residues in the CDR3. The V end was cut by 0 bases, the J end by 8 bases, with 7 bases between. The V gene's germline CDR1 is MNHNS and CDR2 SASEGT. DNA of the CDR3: TGTGCCAGCAGTGAAGCGTTGGGGGAAGCTTTCTTT. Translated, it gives CASSEALGEAFF.

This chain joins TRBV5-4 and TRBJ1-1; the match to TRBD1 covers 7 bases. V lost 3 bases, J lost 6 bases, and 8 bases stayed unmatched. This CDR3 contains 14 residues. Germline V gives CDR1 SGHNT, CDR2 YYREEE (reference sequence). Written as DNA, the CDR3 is TGTGCCAGCAGCTCGACAGGGAGGAGGCCTGAAGCTTTCTTT. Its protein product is CASSSTGRRPEAFF.

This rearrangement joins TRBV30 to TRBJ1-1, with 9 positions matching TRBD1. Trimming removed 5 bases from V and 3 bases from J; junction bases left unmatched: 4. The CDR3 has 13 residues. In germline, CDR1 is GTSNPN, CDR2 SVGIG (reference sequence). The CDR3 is CAWGGQGHTEAFF. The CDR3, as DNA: TGTGCCTGGGGAGGACAGGGGCACACTGAAGCTTTCTTT.

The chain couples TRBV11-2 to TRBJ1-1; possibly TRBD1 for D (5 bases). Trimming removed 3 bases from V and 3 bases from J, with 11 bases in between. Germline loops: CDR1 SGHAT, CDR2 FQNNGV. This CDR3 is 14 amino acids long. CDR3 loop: CASSFEAGDTEAFF. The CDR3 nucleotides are TGTGCCAGCAGCTTCGAAGCGGGGGACACTGAAGCTTTCTTT.

The chain's CDR3 is CASSFGRTGPEQFF. In nucleotides, the CDR3 is TGTGCCAGCAGCTTCGGACGTACAGGGCCCGAGCAGTTCTTC. The rearrangement joins TRBV5-6 to TRBJ2-1; weak D call: TRBD1 (6 bases). The germline CDR1 and CDR2 sequences are SGHDT and YYEEEE. V lost 2 bases to trimming and J lost 10 bases, with 16 bases between them. The CDR3 runs to 14 residues.

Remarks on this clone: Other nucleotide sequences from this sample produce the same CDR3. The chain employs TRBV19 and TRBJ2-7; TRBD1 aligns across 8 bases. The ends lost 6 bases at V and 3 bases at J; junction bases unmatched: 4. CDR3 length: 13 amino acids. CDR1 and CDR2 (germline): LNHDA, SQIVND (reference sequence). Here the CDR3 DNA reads TGTGCCAGTAGCTACAGGGGGAGCTACGAGCAGTACTTC. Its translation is CASSYRGSYEQYF.

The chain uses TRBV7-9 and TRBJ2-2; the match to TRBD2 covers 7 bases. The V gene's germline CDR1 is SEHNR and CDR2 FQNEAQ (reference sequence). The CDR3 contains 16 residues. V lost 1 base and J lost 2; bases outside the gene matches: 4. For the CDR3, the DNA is TGTGCCAGCAGCTTAGATGGCGGGAGCAACACCGGGGAGCTGTTTTTT. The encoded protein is CASSLDGGSNTGELFF.

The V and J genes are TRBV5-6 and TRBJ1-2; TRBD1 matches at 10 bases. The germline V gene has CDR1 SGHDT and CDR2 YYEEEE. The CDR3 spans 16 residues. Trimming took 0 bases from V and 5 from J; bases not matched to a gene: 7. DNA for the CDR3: TGTGCCAGCAGCTTGGACCGGGACAGGGGCGATTATGGCTACACCTTC. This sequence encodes CASSLDRDRGDYGYTF.

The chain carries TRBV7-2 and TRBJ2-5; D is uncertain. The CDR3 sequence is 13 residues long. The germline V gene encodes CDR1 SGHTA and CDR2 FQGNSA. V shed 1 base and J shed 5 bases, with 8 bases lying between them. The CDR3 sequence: CASSLVILETQYF. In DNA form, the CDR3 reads TGTGCCAGCAGCTTAGTCATTTTGGAGACCCAGTACTTC.

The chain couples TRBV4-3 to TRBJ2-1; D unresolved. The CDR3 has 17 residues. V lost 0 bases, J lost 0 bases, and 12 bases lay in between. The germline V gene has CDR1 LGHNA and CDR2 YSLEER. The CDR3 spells CASSQDLEVYSYNEQFF. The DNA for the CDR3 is TGCGCCAGCAGCCAAGATCTAGAGGTATACTCCTACAATGAGCAGTTCTTC.